These T cell receptor beta chains were read from a single sample in a study of naive and memory T cell subsets. MiXCR, applied by TCRdb to the 5' RACE reads, yields one record per CDR3 protein. The table shows roughly 62,000 distinct CDR3 sequences, with around 7.7% occurring only once. All receptors come from a male donor in good health. The CDR3 runs from the conserved cysteine through the conserved F or W. A D gene is named only where the DNA matches it firmly. Expanded clones get a size class; other rows say once, few or many, or leave the size out.

clone_size j_call v_call d_call cdr3_nt cdr3_aa
- TRBJ2-1 TRBV25-1 - TGTGCCAGCAGTGAATTTGTGAACATTTACAATGAGCAGTTCTTC CASSEFVNIYNEQFF
many TRBJ1-5 TRBV12-3/TRBV12-4 - TGTGCCAGCAGTTTAGGAGGCGGGGCCGGCAATCAGCCCCAGCATTTT CASSLGGGAGNQPQHF
- TRBJ2-7 TRBV20-1 - TGCAGTGCTAGTTTATGGAGCCCGACGAGCTCCTACGAGCTGTACTTC CSASLWSPTSSYELYF
many TRBJ2-7 TRBV12-3/TRBV12-4 TRBD2 TGTGCCAGCAGTCCCCTAGCGGGATCCTACGAGCAGTACTTC CASSPLAGSYEQYF
few TRBJ1-1 TRBV7-9 - TGTGCCAGCAGCTCGTCCAGGGTCACTGAAGCTTTCTTT CASSSSRVTEAFF
- TRBJ2-7 TRBV6-1 - TGTGCCAGCAGTGAGGAGGAAGGGGTCGACGAGCAGTACTTC CASSEEEGVDEQYF
- TRBJ2-1 TRBV20-1 TRBD1 TGCAGTGCCCCGCCGGGACAGGGGGGCAATGAGCAGTTCTTC CSAPPGQGGNEQFF
many TRBJ2-5 TRBV5-1 TRBD1 TGCGCCAGCAGCTTGGCGGACAGGGGTAGGGAGACCCAGTACTTC CASSLADRGRETQYF
many TRBJ2-7 TRBV6-5 - TGTGCCAGCAGTTACTCGACTTTCTCCCTATCCTACGAGCAGTACTTC CASSYSTFSLSYEQYF
- TRBJ2-7 TRBV29-1 - TGCAGCGTTGTCGCTGAAAACACCTACGAGCAGTACTTC CSVVAENTYEQYF
many TRBJ2-7 TRBV2 TRBD2 TGTGCCAGCAGTGAAGCGAGCGGGAGTGACTACGAGCAGTACTTC CASSEASGSDYEQYF
few TRBJ2-1 TRBV29-1 TRBD1 TGCAGCGTTGAAGATCCCAGGACAGGGGAGTACAATGAGCAGTTCTTC CSVEDPRTGEYNEQFF
- TRBJ2-7 TRBV27 - TGTGCCAGCAGTTTATCGGGCCTGAGGGACAATGTATTC CASSLSGLRDNVF
few TRBJ2-7 TRBV3-1 - TGTGCCAGCAGCCACCTGGGGTACGAGCAGTACTTC CASSHLGYEQYF